Presented here are 30 T cell receptor beta chains from one specimen sequenced in a study of cytomegalovirus exposure and HLA in healthy donors (dated by TCRdb to about 2017). Preparation of the library involved the immunoSEQ multiplex PCR assay. A mixture of 60 forward primers for TCR Vbeta segments and 13 reverse primers for TCR Jbeta segments was used in the multiplex PCR. TCRdb carries this immuneACCESS record with in-frame sequences only. Its versions omit some clonotypes, under half of them owing to an unresolved V gene in the studies checked, with the rest unexplained. This sample comprises 100,000 to 150,000 clones, over 15% of them detected only once. Together, the top ten hold approximately 2.6% of the sample. Sequencing was done on a sample of PBMCs. These receptors came from a female donor in good health and CMV-seropositive.

The chain has TRBV21-1 and TRBJ2-2; the table gives TRBD1 as D, unverified against the DNA. TRBV21-1 is a documented pseudogene. This CDR3 is 17 amino acids long. Here the CDR3 reads CASSKTGRQGWTGELFF. CDR3 sequence (DNA): TGTGCCAGCAGCAAAACGGGGAGACAGGGGTGGACCGGGGAGCTGTTTTTT.

This clone appeared a few times. V and J are TRBV4-1 and TRBJ2-3; 12 bases are a match to TRBD2. In germline, CDR1 is MGHRA, CDR2 YSYEKL. With 1 base clipped from V and 5 bases from J, the junction kept 4 bases outside the gene matches. This CDR3 contains 16 residues. The CDR3 bases are TGCGCCAGCAGCCAAGCTAGCGGGAGGGCGATAGATACGCAGTATTTT. Encoded protein: CASSQASGRAIDTQYF.

This chain links TRBV28 with TRBJ1-5; D is unresolved. Germline-derived CDR1 and CDR2 are MDHEN and SYDVKM. CDR3 length: 14 amino acids. Trimming pared 7 bases from V and 2 bases from J, leaving 12 bases between. The CDR3 loop is CASTSGGGNQPQHF. The CDR3 bases are TGTGCCAGCACTTCCGGCGGGGGCAATCAGCCCCAGCATTTT.

Only a few counts were recorded for this clone. The rearrangement uses TRBV13 and TRBJ1-2; D ambiguous. Germline V gives CDR1 PRHDT, CDR2 FYEKMQ (reference sequence). Between the trimmed V and J ends, which lost 5 bases and 1 base, there was a span of 14 bases. CDR3 size: 15 residues. As DNA, the CDR3 is TGTGCCAGCAGCATCATGGCACAGATTAACTATGGCTACACCTTC. Residues: CASSIMAQINYGYTF.

This clone was counted between two and nine times. The chain employs TRBV5-1 and TRBJ1-2; TRBD1 aligns across 8 bases. CDR3 length: 14 amino acids. V was pared by 3 bases and J by 3 bases, with 4 bases of the junction left unmatched. Germline assignment: CDR1 SGHRS and CDR2 YFSETQ. CDR3 amino acids: CASSSETGDYGYTF. The CDR3 DNA reads TGCGCCAGCAGCTCGGAGACAGGGGACTATGGCTACACCTTC.

The rearrangement uses TRBV18 and TRBJ2-1; D is uncertain. Looked up from germline, CDR1 is KGHSH and CDR2 is LQKENI. The CDR3 runs 13 residues. The V and J ends lost 3 bases and 4 bases respectively, with 7 bases between them. This CDR3 is CASSPTTYNEQFF. CDR3 DNA: TGTGCCAGCTCACCTACGACATACAATGAGCAGTTCTTC. Full variable domain (outside the CDR3, taken from reference TRBV18 and TRBJ2-1): NAGVMQNPRHLVRRRGQEARLRCSPMKGHSHVYWYRQLPEEGLKFMVYLQKENIIDESGMPKERFSAEFPKEGPSILRIQQVVRGDSAAYFCASSPTTYNEQFFGPGTRLTVL.

The chain joins TRBV9 to TRBJ2-1, with TRBD2 matching 11 bases. Trimming cost V 4 bases and J 7 bases; bases outside gene matches: 10. This CDR3 spans 16 amino acids. Germline CDR1 is SGDLS and CDR2 is YYNGEE. The CDR3 DNA follows: TGTGCCAGCAGCCCATTACCGGGACTAGCGGATAATGAGCAGTTCTTC. Translating it yields CASSPLPGLADNEQFF. Full variable domain (remainder filled in from reference TRBV9 and TRBJ2-1): DSGVTQTPKHLITATGQRVTLRCSPRSGDLSVYWYQQSLDQGLQFLIQYYNGEERAKGNILERFSAQQFPDLHSELNLSSLELGDSALYFCASSPLPGLADNEQFFGPGTRLTVL.

The chain joins TRBV28 to TRBJ1-6; D is uncertain. Germline V lookup: CDR1 MDHEN, CDR2 SYDVKM. This CDR3 is 14 amino acids long. V lost 4 bases, J lost 9 bases, and 13 bases lay in between. CDR3: CASSSTGIPSPLHF. CDR3 sequence (DNA): TGTGCCAGCAGTTCCACCGGGATCCCTTCACCCCTCCACTTT. The full variable domain, in which reference TRBV28 and TRBJ1-6 provide the parts outside the CDR3, is DVKVTQSSRYLVKRTGEKVFLECVQDMDHENMFWYRQDPGLGLRLIYFSYDVKMKEKGDIPEGYSVSREKKERFSLILESASTNQTSMYLCASSSTGIPSPLHFGNGTRLTVT.

A few counts support this clone. In DNA, the CDR3 is TGCAGTGCCGAGGAGGTAGATACGCAGTATTTT. Its translation is CSAEEVDTQYF. The J gene is TRBJ2-3, the V gene TRBV20-1; a possible D gene is TRBD2 (5 bases). V shed 6 bases and J shed 5 bases, with 9 bases lying between them. Germline CDR1 reads DFQATT; CDR2 reads SNEGSKA (reference sequence). This CDR3 comprises 11 residues.

This clone was seen a few times. The V and J genes are TRBV5-1 and TRBJ1-2; D unresolved. This CDR3 contains 16 residues. Germline V gene data show CDR1 as SGHRS and CDR2 as YFSETQ. Trimming removed 0 bases at V and 1 base at J, with 13 bases between. The CDR3 sequence: CASSLGGTQYNYGYTF. CDR3 nucleotide sequence: TGCGCCAGCAGCTTGGGCGGAACTCAATATAACTATGGCTACACCTTC.

There are a few counts of this clone. The rearrangement links TRBV6-5 to TRBJ2-7; 7 nucleotides agree with TRBD1. The CDR3 has 16 residues. Germline-derived CDR1 and CDR2 are MNHEY and SVGAGI. Trimming at V came to 4 bases and at J to 2 bases, leaving 11 bases not matched to a gene. Here the CDR3 reads CASSSKSRGSPYEQYF. For the CDR3, the DNA is TGTGCCAGCAGTTCCAAATCCAGGGGGAGCCCCTACGAGCAGTACTTC.

This clone has only a few counts. The CDR3 sequence is CASSPGAMSDQPQHF. The CDR3 DNA follows: TGCGCCAGCAGCCCAGGGGCCATGAGCGATCAGCCCCAGCATTTT. This chain links TRBV4-3 with TRBJ1-5; perhaps TRBD1 as D (6 bases). CDR3 length: 15 amino acids. Germline CDR1 is LGHNA and CDR2 is YSLEER. V was pared by 4 bases and J by 5 bases, with 15 bases between.

This clone occurred a few times. This rearrangement joins TRBV4-3 to TRBJ1-5; D is uncertain. Trimming pared 0 bases from V and 5 bases from J, leaving 11 bases between. There are 15 residues in the CDR3. Germline V lookup: CDR1 LGHNA, CDR2 YSLEER. CDR3 in DNA: TGCGCCAGCAGCCAAGATCTAGGTCCCTATCAGCCCCAGCATTTT. It encodes CASSQDLGPYQPQHF.

This chain uses TRBV28 with TRBJ1-1; maybe TRBD1 (5 bases). In germline, CDR1 is MDHEN, CDR2 SYDVKM. The CDR3 loop spans 14 amino acids. Trimming pared 2 bases from V and 10 bases from J, leaving 17 bases between. The CDR3 loop reads CASSLAGRTGGAFF. The CDR3 nucleotides are TGTGCCAGCAGTTTAGCGGGCCGAACGGGGGGAGCTTTCTTT. The full variable domain, in which reference TRBV28 and TRBJ1-1 provide the parts outside the CDR3, is DVKVTQSSRYLVKRTGEKVFLECVQDMDHENMFWYRQDPGLGLRLIYFSYDVKMKEKGDIPEGYSVSREKKERFSLILESASTNQTSMYLCASSLAGRTGGAFFGQGTRLTVV.

CDR3 nucleotide sequence: TGTGCCAGCAGCTTAGTAGATCGGGGGGCTACCGGGGAGCTGTTTTTT. Its translation: CASSLVDRGATGELFF. The chain is built from TRBV7-6 and TRBJ2-2; TRBD2 might be the D (7 bases). CDR3 length equals 16 residues. Trimming removed 1 base from V and 5 bases from J, with 14 bases in between. Germline V CDR1 and CDR2: SGHVS, FNYEAQ.

In its sample, this clone was seen once. The V and J genes are TRBV10-3 and TRBJ1-2, with a tentative D call TRBD1 (5 bases). Germline V lookup: CDR1 ENHRY, CDR2 SYGVKD. This CDR3 has 14 amino acids. Trimming stripped 3 bases from V and 0 bases from J, with 8 bases between. As DNA, the CDR3 is TGTGCCATCAGTGAAGACAGAGCTAACTATGGCTACACCTTC. Encoded protein: CAISEDRANYGYTF.

The chain combines TRBV2 with TRBJ2-5; 9 nucleotides match TRBD2. Germline trimming cut 7 bases from V and 4 bases from J; bases unmatched to any gene: 10. The V gene's germline CDR1 is SNHLY and CDR2 FYNNEI. There are 15 residues in the CDR3. CDR3 bases: TGTGCCAGCACCCCGGCGGGGGGGGCCCTAGAGACCCAGTACTTC. Translating gives CASTPAGGALETQYF.

The V gene is TRBV2, the J gene TRBJ1-1, with 8 bases matching TRBD1. From germline, CDR1 is SNHLY and CDR2 FYNNEI. V shed 7 bases, J shed 10 bases, and the junction held 8 bases outside the gene matches. The CDR3 runs 12 residues. CDR3 in amino acids: CASTELGTGAFF. CDR3 sequence (DNA): TGTGCCAGCACCGAGTTAGGGACAGGAGCTTTCTTT. The whole variable domain, filled in from reference TRBV2 and TRBJ1-1, reads EPEVTQTPSHQVTQMGQEVILRCVPISNHLYFYWYRQILGQKVEFLVSFYNNEISEKSEIFDDQFSVERPDGSNFTLKIRSTKLEDSAMYFCASTELGTGAFFGQGTRLTVV.

This clone showed up just a few times. The V call is TRBV9, the J call TRBJ2-2, with TRBD2 matching over 9 bases. CDR3 size: 15 residues. The germline gives CDR1 SGDLS, CDR2 YYNGEE. Trimming cost V 1 base and J 5 bases; bases outside gene matches: 3. CDR3 bases: TGTGCCAGCAGCGTACGGCTAGCGGGAACCGGGGAGCTGTTTTTT. It translates to CASSVRLAGTGELFF.

The chain uses TRBV6-5 and TRBJ2-2; D is possibly TRBD1 (5 bases). The CDR3 spans 15 residues. CDR1 MNHEY and CDR2 SVGAGI come from the germline V gene. Trimming cost V 5 bases and J 3 bases, with 13 bases left between them. CDR3 sequence: CASSPPGLDTGELFF. CDR3 bases: TGTGCCAGCAGTCCCCCAGGGTTGGACACCGGGGAGCTGTTTTTT.

This clone has only a few counts. The chain employs TRBV27 and TRBJ1-6; weak D call: TRBD1 (6 bases). CDR1 MNHEY and CDR2 SMNVEV come from the germline V gene (reference sequence). Trimming removed 6 bases from V and 5 bases from J, with 11 bases in between. This CDR3 region has 14 residues. The CDR3 spells CASSTRTDNSPLHF. For the CDR3, the DNA is TGTGCCAGCAGCACCCGGACAGATAATTCACCCCTCCACTTT.

There are a few counts of this clone. This chain uses TRBV9 with TRBJ2-1; 7 nucleotides line up with TRBD1. This CDR3 is 13 amino acids long. CDR1 and CDR2 from the germline V gene are SGDLS and YYNGEE. Losses at the gene ends were 0 bases for V and 6 bases for J; bases not matched to a gene: 0. The CDR3 DNA reads TGTGCCAGCAGCGTAGCAGGGGGCAATGAGCAGTTCTTC. It translates to CASSVAGGNEQFF.

This clone occurred a few times. The gene calls are TRBV30 and TRBJ2-7; 10 bases are a match to TRBD1. The V segment lost 2 bases and the J segment 10 bases; nucleotides outside the gene matches: 8. Germline V gene lookup returns CDR1 GTSNPN and CDR2 SVGIG (reference sequence). CDR3 length equals 13 residues. The CDR3 region has the DNA TGTGCCTGGAGTCGACAGGGGGCTCAAGGTCAGTACTTC. As protein: CAWSRQGAQGQYF.

Only a few counts were recorded for this clone. This sequence joins TRBV6-1 and TRBJ2-3, with D perhaps TRBD2 (6 bases). The CDR3 extends over 15 amino acids. The V and J ends lost 8 bases and 3 bases respectively, with 18 bases between them. Germline V lookup: CDR1 MNHNS, CDR2 SASEGT. CDR3 nucleotide sequence: TGTGCCAGCGGAAATATTATTAGCGGTACAGATACGCAGTATTTT. It specifies CASGNIISGTDTQYF.

V gene TRBV19 combines with J gene TRBJ1-2, with 7 bases matching TRBD1. Trimming removed 3 bases from V and 4 bases from J; junction bases left unmatched: 8. There are 15 residues in the CDR3. From germline, CDR1 is LNHDA and CDR2 SQIVND (reference sequence). The CDR3 DNA reads as TGTGCCAGTAGTATTCAGACAGGGAGCGCCTATGGCTACACCTTC. Residues: CASSIQTGSAYGYTF.

CDR3 sequence (DNA): TGTGCCAGCAGCCCTACTGCGGGATCGGCCTACAATGAGCAGTTCTTC. The encoded protein is CASSPTAGSAYNEQFF. The chain links TRBV5-4 to TRBJ2-1, with a possible D match to TRBD2 (6 bases). Deletions cut 4 bases from V and 2 bases from J, with 16 bases between. The CDR3 runs to 16 residues. From germline, CDR1 is SGHNT and CDR2 YYREEE (reference sequence).

The chain joins TRBV5-1 to TRBJ2-5, with TRBD2 matching over 9 bases. From germline, CDR1 is SGHRS and CDR2 YFSETQ. With V trimmed by 3 bases and J by 3 bases, 9 bases remained unmatched. The CDR3 runs 16 residues. CDR3 amino acids: CASSWASSSGEETQYF. Written as DNA, the CDR3 is TGCGCCAGCAGCTGGGCCTCCTCTAGCGGGGAAGAGACCCAGTACTTC.

In its sample, this clone was seen a few times. The chain has TRBV7-2 and TRBJ2-7; 7 bases line up with TRBD2. This CDR3 is 15 amino acids long. Germline V gene sequence: CDR1 SGHTA, CDR2 FQGNSA. V was clipped by 0 bases and J by 4 bases; unmatched bases: 6. CDR3 in amino acids: CASSLAAGVGYEQYF. The CDR3 DNA reads as TGTGCCAGCAGCTTAGCGGCGGGAGTGGGTTACGAGCAGTACTTC. The whole variable domain, filled in from reference TRBV7-2 and TRBJ2-7, reads GAGVSQSPSNKVTEKGKDVELRCDPISGHTALYWYRQSLGQGLEFLIYFQGNSAPDKSGLPSDRFSAERTGGSVSTLTIQRTQQEDSAVYLCASSLAAGVGYEQYFGPGTRLTVT.

The V call is TRBV10-3, the J call TRBJ2-3; 9 bases are shared with TRBD2. In germline, CDR1 is ENHRY, CDR2 SYGVKD. Trimming cost V 3 bases and J 0 bases; bases outside gene matches: 4. The CDR3 length is 16 residues. In DNA, the CDR3 is TGTGCCATCAGTGACCGACTAGCGGCTAGCACAGATACGCAGTATTTT. Its protein product is CAISDRLAASTDTQYF.

This clone was seen once. CDR3 amino acids: CASSAGLRRPQHF. The CDR3 DNA reads TGTGCCAGTAGTGCAGGGTTAAGGCGGCCCCAGCATTTT. The chain uses TRBV19 and TRBJ1-5; D perhaps matches TRBD1 (5 bases). CDR3 length: 13 residues. The germline gives CDR1 LNHDA, CDR2 SQIVND (reference sequence). The V end lost 5 bases, the J end lost 9 bases, and 14 bases lay between the germline ends.